The 20 T cell receptor beta chains listed next were all sequenced from one sample in a study of sequential checkpoint blockade in melanoma. The repertoire was sequenced with immunoSEQ multiplex PCR; TCRdb's copy has only in-frame clones and lacks some. Of 17,000 or so clones listed, about 50% are singletons. Described treatment: randomized to nivolumab then ipilimumab (arm A) or the reverse (arm B). Sequenced material: CD8+ T cells sorted from blood (inferred from file names), taken from a patient given nivolumab and ipilimumab in sequence. The source is a human donor with melanoma.

This clone showed up just once. The V and J genes are TRBV19 and TRBJ2-1, with 11 positions matching TRBD2. The CDR3 runs to 16 residues. Trimming at V came to 6 bases and at J to 0 bases, leaving 4 bases not matched to a gene. Germline lookup yields CDR1 LNHDA and CDR2 SQIVND (reference sequence). The CDR3, as DNA: TGTGCCAGTAGCAGTAGCGGGAGGGCCTCCTACAATGAGCAGTTCTTC. Encoded protein: CASSSSGRASYNEQFF. The variable domain in full, with the rest retrieved from reference TRBV19 and TRBJ2-1, is DGGITQSPKYLFRKEGQNVTLSCEQNLNHDAMYWYRQDPGQGLRLIYYSQIVNDFQKGDIAEGYSVSREKKESFPLTVTSAQKNPTAFYLCASSSSGRASYNEQFFGPGTRLTVL.

This clone appeared many times. This chain connects TRBV19 to TRBJ1-5; D perhaps matches TRBD1 (5 bases). Germline V gene lookup returns CDR1 LNHDA and CDR2 SQIVND (reference sequence). The V end was cut by 8 bases, the J end by 7 bases, with 15 bases between. The CDR3 contains 13 residues. CDR3 region: CASSTRVGQPQHF. CDR3 DNA sequence: TGTGCCAGTTCCACCAGGGTAGGACAGCCCCAGCATTTT.

The chain employs TRBV4-1 and TRBJ2-1, with D hard to call. Trimming shortened V by 0 bases and J by 9 bases, and 15 bases separated the two germline ends. This CDR3 has 15 residues. Germline assignment: CDR1 MGHRA and CDR2 YSYEKL. The CDR3 DNA is TGCGCCAGCAGCCAAGACGATGACACGATTTTTGAGCAGTTCTTC. It specifies CASSQDDDTIFEQFF.

CDR3 coding DNA: TGTGCCAGCAGCGGACAGGGGGCGGACTACGAGCAGTACTTC. This encodes CASSGQGADYEQYF. V is TRBV6-5 and J is TRBJ2-7; TRBD1 agrees at 11 bases. The CDR3 length is 14 residues. In germline, CDR1 is MNHEY, CDR2 SVGAGI. With V trimmed by 6 bases and J by 3 bases, 4 bases remained unmatched.

This clone turned up a few times. This chain uses TRBV5-3 with TRBJ1-2; 8 nucleotides align to TRBD1. TRBV5-3 is marked as an open reading frame, function uncertain. The length of the CDR3 is 15 residues. Losses at the gene ends were 8 bases for V and 3 bases for J; bases not matched to a gene: 12. The CDR3 sequence: CASSTGGGGDYGYTF. CDR3 sequence (DNA): TGTGCCAGCAGCACAGGGGGAGGGGGGGACTATGGCTACACCTTC.

There are a few counts of this clone. The chain employs TRBV28 and TRBJ2-5; the D gene is possibly TRBD1 (6 bases). The assigned J gene may be wrong: the sequence end matches TRBJ2-7 better. From germline, CDR1 is MDHEN and CDR2 SYDVKM. The CDR3 runs to 14 residues. The CDR3 spells CASSFQGFTHEQYF. The CDR3 bases are TGTGCCAGCAGTTTTCAGGGGTTTACCCACGAGCAGTACTTC.

This clone was recorded only once. The rearrangement joins TRBV27 to TRBJ2-1; the D gene is possibly TRBD2 (6 bases). V lost 2 bases, J lost 10 bases, and 15 bases lay in between. Germline assignment: CDR1 MNHEY and CDR2 SMNVEV (reference sequence). The CDR3 sequence is 14 residues long. The CDR3 here is CASSLRAGNPEQFF. The DNA of the CDR3 is TGTGCCAGCAGTTTAAGAGCGGGTAACCCCGAGCAGTTCTTC.

This chain joins TRBV7-7 and TRBJ1-1; D uncertain. The CDR3 length is 13 residues. Germline V CDR1 and CDR2: SSHAT, FNYEAQ (reference sequence). Trimming took off 5 bases at V and 1 base at J, with 8 bases between the two ends. The CDR3 DNA sequence: TGTGCCAGCAGCCAAGCCCAGAACACTGAAGCTTTCTTT. This translates into CASSQAQNTEAFF.

This clone was seen once. This sequence joins TRBV28 and TRBJ1-6; 7 bases match TRBD1. Germline values: CDR1 MDHEN, CDR2 SYDVKM. J was trimmed by 3 bases and V by 4 bases; bases with no gene match: 3. The CDR3 contains 15 residues. CDR3: CASSYGTVYNSPLHF. The DNA for the CDR3 is TGTGCCAGCAGTTACGGGACAGTCTATAATTCACCCCTCCACTTT.

V is TRBV30 and J is TRBJ1-1; 8 nucleotides align to TRBD1. The V segment lost 4 bases and the J segment 0 bases; nucleotides outside the gene matches: 10. Germline V gene lookup returns CDR1 GTSNPN and CDR2 SVGIG (reference sequence). The length of the CDR3 is 16 residues. CDR3 loop: CAWILTGGGMNTEAFF. CDR3 sequence (DNA): TGTGCCTGGATCCTCACAGGGGGAGGGATGAACACTGAAGCTTTCTTT.

This chain joins TRBV11-2 and TRBJ2-7, with 11 positions matching TRBD2. This CDR3 has 16 amino acids. J gave up 3 bases and V 3 bases, and 7 bases lay outside the gene matches. Germline V lookup: CDR1 SGHAT, CDR2 FQNNGV. CDR3 in DNA: TGTGCCAGCAGCTTGGCGACTAGCGGGGCTGTCTACGAGCAGTACTTC. It codes for CASSLATSGAVYEQYF.

V gene TRBV9 combines with J gene TRBJ2-7; possibly TRBD2 for D (6 bases). The ends were cut back, 4 bases at V and 6 bases at J, with 20 bases in the middle. CDR1 is SGDLS and CDR2 is YYNGEE in the germline V gene. The CDR3 contains 15 residues. CDR3 sequence: CASSPRGGLTGEQYF. In DNA, the CDR3 is TGTGCCAGCAGCCCCCGGGGAGGACTCACAGGCGAGCAGTACTTC.

This clone was counted once. The chain has TRBV6-5 and TRBJ1-1; no clear D gene. Trimming removed 5 bases at V and 7 bases at J, with 14 bases between. This CDR3 is 13 amino acids long. Germline V lookup: CDR1 MNHEY, CDR2 SVGAGI. CDR3 sequence reads: CASSEAGDNEAFF. CDR3 nucleotides: TGTGCCAGCAGTGAAGCGGGCGACAATGAAGCTTTCTTT.

The V call is TRBV6-4, the J call TRBJ2-3; 11 nucleotides align to TRBD2. CDR3 length: 14 residues. Germline values: CDR1 MRHNA, CDR2 SNTAGT. Trimming cost V 6 bases and J 4 bases; bases outside gene matches: 3. As DNA, the CDR3 is TGTGCCAGCAGCAATAGCGGGGGGGCAGATACGCAGTATTTT. Its translation: CASSNSGGADTQYF.

The chain joins TRBV9 to TRBJ1-2; 10 bases line up with TRBD1. CDR1 is SGDLS, CDR2 YYNGEE, per germline. The CDR3 runs 14 residues. The V gene end was trimmed by 3 bases and the J gene end by 6 bases; junction bases not matched to a gene: 5. The CDR3 DNA sequence: TGTGCCAGCAGCGAGGGACAGGGGTCCAATGGCTACACCTTC. It codes for CASSEGQGSNGYTF.

The sample holds a few counts of this clone. The rearrangement links TRBV9 to TRBJ2-5; a possible D gene is TRBD1 (6 bases). CDR1 and CDR2 (germline): SGDLS, YYNGEE. V was cut by 3 bases and J by 0 bases, with 12 bases left in between. This CDR3 region has 15 residues. CDR3 in DNA: TGTGCCAGCAGCGCTTGGGACACCGACCAAGAGACCCAGTACTTC. It encodes CASSAWDTDQETQYF. Full variable domain (remainder filled in from reference TRBV9 and TRBJ2-5): DSGVTQTPKHLITATGQRVTLRCSPRSGDLSVYWYQQSLDQGLQFLIQYYNGEERAKGNILERFSAQQFPDLHSELNLSSLELGDSALYFCASSAWDTDQETQYFGPGTRLLVL.

This clone was picked up a small number of times. The V call is TRBV30, the J call TRBJ1-1, with no clear D. Germline CDR1 reads GTSNPN; CDR2 reads SVGIG (reference sequence). Trimming left V 5 bases short and J 1 base short, with 8 bases between. CDR3 length: 12 amino acids. For the CDR3, the DNA is TGTGCCTGGCGGCCGGGGAACACTGAAGCTTTCTTT. It yields the protein CAWRPGNTEAFF.

The V and J genes are TRBV19 and TRBJ1-1, with a weak D call TRBD1 (5 bases). The germline V and J ends were trimmed by 3 bases and 4 bases, with 12 bases remaining between them. The CDR3 is 14 residues long. Germline V CDR1 and CDR2: LNHDA, SQIVND (reference sequence). The CDR3 nucleotides are TGTGCCAGTAGTATGTGGGGGGGTGGCACTGAAGCTTTCTTT. Translation gives CASSMWGGGTEAFF.

V is TRBV6-5 and J is TRBJ1-4; D remains unclear. The CDR3 contains 13 residues. V was cut by 2 bases and J by 7 bases, with 8 bases left in between. CDR1 MNHEY and CDR2 SVGAGI come from the germline V gene. The CDR3, as DNA: TGTGCCAGCAGTTACACCGGGGTTGAAAAACTGTTTTTT. As protein: CASSYTGVEKLFF.

The chain is built from TRBV27 and TRBJ2-1; possible D gene TRBD2, 6 bases. Per the germline V gene, CDR1 is MNHEY and CDR2 is SMNVEV (reference sequence). CDR3 length: 16 residues. Trimming removed 5 bases from V and 2 bases from J, with 16 bases in between. The DNA for the CDR3 is TGTGCCAGCAGTCCCTTTGCGGGGCCTCCCTACAATGAGCAGTTCTTC. Amino acid sequence: CASSPFAGPPYNEQFF.